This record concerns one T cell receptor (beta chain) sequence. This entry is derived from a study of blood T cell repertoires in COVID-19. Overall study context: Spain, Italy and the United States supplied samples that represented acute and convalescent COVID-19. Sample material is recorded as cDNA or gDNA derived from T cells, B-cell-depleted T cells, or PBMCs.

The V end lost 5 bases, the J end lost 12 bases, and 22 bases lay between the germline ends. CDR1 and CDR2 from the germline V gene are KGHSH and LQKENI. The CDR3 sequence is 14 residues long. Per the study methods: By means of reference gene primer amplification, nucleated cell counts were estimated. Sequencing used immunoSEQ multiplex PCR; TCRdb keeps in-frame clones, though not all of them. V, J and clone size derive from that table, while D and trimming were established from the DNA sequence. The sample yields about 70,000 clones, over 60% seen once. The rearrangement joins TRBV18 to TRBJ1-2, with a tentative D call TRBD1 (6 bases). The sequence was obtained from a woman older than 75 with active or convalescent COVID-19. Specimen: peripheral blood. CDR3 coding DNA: TGTGCCAGCTCATCGGACTCAAGGGCGGGGGGCAACACCTTC. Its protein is CASSSDSRAGGNTF.